These T cell receptor beta chains were read from a single sample in a study of T cells in tuberculosis. The table came from immunoSEQ multiplex PCR; TCRdb's copy has only in-frame clones and leaves some out. This sample carries roughly 41,000 clones, 90% to 95% of them seen once, and the ten largest clones take about 12%. The material sequenced was PBMCs. Every receptor here comes from a donor aged 10 to 29 with latent tuberculosis or without tuberculosis infection. Some clones in this sample may be carry-over from other donors' samples. Both conserved end residues are part of each CDR3. A D gene is named only where the DNA matches it firmly. A row's size may be missing; if present it is once, few, many or a size class.

d_gene: TRBD1
v_gene: TRBV5-4
abundance: once
j_gene: TRBJ1-1
CDR3nt: TGTGCCAGCAGCGCCCCGACAGGGGGGAGGACTGAAGCTTTCTTT
CDR3aa: CASSAPTGGRTEAFF

d_gene: TRBD1
v_gene: TRBV7-6
abundance: -
j_gene: TRBJ2-7
CDR3nt: TGTGCCAGCAGCTTAAGGACAGGGGGCTACGAGCAGTACTTC
CDR3aa: CASSLRTGGYEQYF

d_gene: TRBD2
v_gene: TRBV30
abundance: -
j_gene: TRBJ2-7
CDR3nt: TGTGCCTGGAGTAACGGGGGGGGAACAGGCTCTCAGTACTTC
CDR3aa: CAWSNGGGTGSQYF

d_gene: -
v_gene: TRBV6-6
abundance: -
j_gene: TRBJ1-1
CDR3nt: TGTGCCAGCAGTTACTCGGGACACGAAGCTTTCTTT
CDR3aa: CASSYSGHEAFF

d_gene: TRBD1
v_gene: TRBV5-5
abundance: -
j_gene: TRBJ1-2
CDR3nt: TGCGCCAGCAGCCTCAGAGACAGGGGATATGGCTACACCTTC
CDR3aa: CASSLRDRGYGYTF

d_gene: -
v_gene: TRBV5-1
abundance: -
j_gene: TRBJ2-7
CDR3nt: TGCGCCAGCAGCCCGACAGTAAGCTCCTACGAGCAGTACTTC
CDR3aa: CASSPTVSSYEQYF

d_gene: TRBD2
v_gene: TRBV5-1
abundance: -
j_gene: TRBJ2-7
CDR3nt: TGCGCCAGCAGCTTGGCCACACTAGCGGAAACCTACGAGCAGTACTTC
CDR3aa: CASSLATLAETYEQYF

d_gene: -
v_gene: TRBV19
abundance: -
j_gene: TRBJ1-3
CDR3nt: TGTGCCAGTAGTATTCGCCAGGGAGGTGGAAACACCATATATTTT
CDR3aa: CASSIRQGGGNTIYF

d_gene: -
v_gene: TRBV7-2
abundance: -
j_gene: TRBJ1-4
CDR3nt: TGTGCCAGCACAACTACAGGGAGAAATGAAAAACTGTTTTTT
CDR3aa: CASTTTGRNEKLFF

d_gene: TRBD2
v_gene: TRBV4-3
abundance: -
j_gene: TRBJ2-4
CDR3nt: TGCGCCAGCAGCCAAGGGACTAGCGGGGGGATGGGGCACCAAAACATTCAGTACTTC
CDR3aa: CASSQGTSGGMGHQNIQYF

d_gene: TRBD1
v_gene: TRBV9
abundance: -
j_gene: TRBJ1-1
CDR3nt: TGTGCGTCGGGACAGGGTATCAAGACACCTGAAGCTTTCTTT
CDR3aa: CASGQGIKTPEAFF

d_gene: -
v_gene: TRBV5-8
abundance: -
j_gene: TRBJ1-6
CDR3nt: TGTGCCAGCAGCAGACTACCCCGCCTTTCGGACCGGGATTCACCCCTCCACTTT
CDR3aa: CASSRLPRLSDRDSPLHF

d_gene: TRBD1
v_gene: TRBV25-1
abundance: -
j_gene: TRBJ1-2
CDR3nt: TGTGCCAGCAGTGAATCTTTCGACAGGGATCAAAACTATGGCTACACCTTC
CDR3aa: CASSESFDRDQNYGYTF

d_gene: -
v_gene: TRBV7-2
abundance: -
j_gene: TRBJ2-3
CDR3nt: TGTGCCAGCAGCCTTTACACAGATACGCAGTATTTT
CDR3aa: CASSLYTDTQYF

d_gene: -
v_gene: TRBV7-7
abundance: -
j_gene: TRBJ2-5
CDR3nt: TGTGCCAGCAGCCCGTTGGAGTTACAAGAGACCCAGTACTTC
CDR3aa: CASSPLELQETQYF

d_gene: TRBD1
v_gene: TRBV19
abundance: few
j_gene: TRBJ1-6
CDR3nt: TGTGCCAGTAGTATCACGGGACAGGGGAGGTCACCCCTCCACTTT
CDR3aa: CASSITGQGRSPLHF

d_gene: TRBD1
v_gene: TRBV7-9
abundance: -
j_gene: TRBJ1-1
CDR3nt: TGTGCCAGCAGCTTAGCTAGGACAGGGGTGAACACTGAAGCTTTCTTT
CDR3aa: CASSLARTGVNTEAFF

d_gene: TRBD2
v_gene: TRBV5-1
abundance: -
j_gene: TRBJ2-4
CDR3nt: TGCGCCAGCAGCTTGAGGAACGAACCGGGGGGCAAAAACATTCAGTACTTC
CDR3aa: CASSLRNEPGGKNIQYF

d_gene: -
v_gene: TRBV18
abundance: -
j_gene: TRBJ1-1
CDR3nt: TGTGCCAGCTCACACTATCAAGAGGGCACTGAAGCTTTCTTT
CDR3aa: CASSHYQEGTEAFF

d_gene: TRBD1
v_gene: TRBV6-1
abundance: -
j_gene: TRBJ1-5
CDR3nt: TGTGCCAGCAGGATGACAGGGTATCAGCCCCAGCATTTT
CDR3aa: CASRMTGYQPQHF

d_gene: -
v_gene: TRBV5-6
abundance: -
j_gene: TRBJ1-5
CDR3nt: TGTGCCAGCAGCTTGGGGGGAGGTAGCAATCAGCCCCAGCATTTT
CDR3aa: CASSLGGGSNQPQHF

d_gene: -
v_gene: TRBV30
abundance: -
j_gene: TRBJ1-2
CDR3nt: TGTGCCTGGAGACAGATCCCCGAGGGCTATGGCTACACCTTC
CDR3aa: CAWRQIPEGYGYTF

d_gene: -
v_gene: TRBV29-1
abundance: -
j_gene: TRBJ1-1
CDR3nt: TGCAGCGATGGCGGGACGGAAGCTTTCTTT
CDR3aa: CSDGGTEAFF

d_gene: -
v_gene: TRBV4-1
abundance: -
j_gene: TRBJ1-3
CDR3nt: TGCGCCAGCAGCTTATCGACAGCCTCTGGAAACACCATATATTTT
CDR3aa: CASSLSTASGNTIYF

d_gene: -
v_gene: TRBV28
abundance: -
j_gene: TRBJ1-4
CDR3nt: TGTGCCAGCAGCCCTAGGGAAAAACTGTTTTTT
CDR3aa: CASSPREKLFF

d_gene: TRBD1
v_gene: TRBV10-3
abundance: -
j_gene: TRBJ2-2
CDR3nt: TGTGCCATCAGCAACATGGGACAGGGGAACGCTCTGGGGGAGCTGTTTTTT
CDR3aa: CAISNMGQGNALGELFF

d_gene: TRBD1
v_gene: TRBV2
abundance: -
j_gene: TRBJ1-2
CDR3nt: TGTGCCGGGCGGACAGGGGGCTATGGCTACACCTTC
CDR3aa: CAGRTGGYGYTF

d_gene: -
v_gene: TRBV14
abundance: -
j_gene: TRBJ1-2
CDR3nt: TGTGCCAGCAGCCAACAGACAGCTAACTATGGCTACACCTTC
CDR3aa: CASSQQTANYGYTF

d_gene: TRBD1
v_gene: TRBV12-5
abundance: -
j_gene: TRBJ1-2
CDR3nt: TGTGCTAGTGGTTCCCGGGACAGGAACTATGGCTACACCTTC
CDR3aa: CASGSRDRNYGYTF

d_gene: TRBD1
v_gene: TRBV6-6
abundance: -
j_gene: TRBJ1-6
CDR3nt: TGTGCCAGCAGTATCCGGGGACAGGAGATCTCACCCCTCCACTTT
CDR3aa: CASSIRGQEISPLHF

d_gene: -
v_gene: TRBV19
abundance: -
j_gene: TRBJ2-6
CDR3nt: TGTGCCAGTACCGGCCCTTTAGACAGCAGTAACTACTCTGGGGCCAACGTCCTGACTTTC
CDR3aa: CASTGPLDSSNYSGANVLTF

d_gene: -
v_gene: TRBV11-2
abundance: -
j_gene: TRBJ1-6
CDR3nt: TGTGCCAGCAGCTTGCGACTGGATAATTCACCCCTCCACTTT
CDR3aa: CASSLRLDNSPLHF

d_gene: -
v_gene: TRBV7-3
abundance: -
j_gene: TRBJ1-3
CDR3nt: TGTGCCAGCAGCTTCGACGGGGGAAACACCATATATTTT
CDR3aa: CASSFDGGNTIYF

d_gene: TRBD1
v_gene: TRBV27
abundance: -
j_gene: TRBJ1-4
CDR3nt: TGTGCCAGCAGCCACTTCCGGGACAGGGGTAATGAAAAACTGTTTTTT
CDR3aa: CASSHFRDRGNEKLFF

d_gene: TRBD1
v_gene: TRBV12-5
abundance: -
j_gene: TRBJ1-5
CDR3nt: TGTGCTAGTGGCCTCCGACAGGGATTCAATCAGCCCCAGCATTTT
CDR3aa: CASGLRQGFNQPQHF

d_gene: -
v_gene: TRBV5-8
abundance: once
j_gene: TRBJ2-1
CDR3nt: TGTGCCAGCAGCGAGACACCACGTACTTCCAGTGAGCAGTTCTTC
CDR3aa: CASSETPRTSSEQFF

d_gene: -
v_gene: TRBV2
abundance: -
j_gene: TRBJ1-1
CDR3nt: TGTGCCAGCAGTGGGGTAAACAGGGTGAACACTGAAGCTTTCTTT
CDR3aa: CASSGVNRVNTEAFF

d_gene: TRBD1
v_gene: TRBV2
abundance: -
j_gene: TRBJ1-2
CDR3nt: TGTGCCAGCAGTGGTGGACAGGGATACGGCTACACCTTC
CDR3aa: CASSGGQGYGYTF

d_gene: TRBD1
v_gene: TRBV9
abundance: -
j_gene: TRBJ1-6
CDR3nt: TGTGCCAGCAGCCCGCGGACAGGGTGGAATTCACCCCTCCACTTT
CDR3aa: CASSPRTGWNSPLHF

d_gene: TRBD1
v_gene: TRBV5-1
abundance: -
j_gene: TRBJ2-2
CDR3nt: TGCGCCAGCCGTAATCCGCCCGGGGACAGGGGGCGCGGGATGGGCACCGGGGAGCTGTTTTTT
CDR3aa: CASRNPPGDRGRGMGTGELFF

d_gene: TRBD2
v_gene: TRBV7-9
abundance: -
j_gene: TRBJ2-7
CDR3nt: TGTGCCAGCAGCAGAAGACTAGCGGGGGGCCCCTACGAGCAGTACTTC
CDR3aa: CASSRRLAGGPYEQYF

d_gene: -
v_gene: TRBV4-3
abundance: -
j_gene: TRBJ2-1
CDR3nt: TGCGCCAGCAGCCAAGATGGAGGGGATTACAATGAGCAGTTCTTC
CDR3aa: CASSQDGGDYNEQFF

d_gene: TRBD1
v_gene: TRBV15
abundance: -
j_gene: TRBJ1-1
CDR3nt: TGTGCCACCAGCAAAGACAGGGGGAACACTGAAGCTTTCTTT
CDR3aa: CATSKDRGNTEAFF

d_gene: -
v_gene: TRBV4-2
abundance: -
j_gene: TRBJ2-1
CDR3nt: TGTGCCAGCAGCCAACGATCCGGCGGGGTAGACAATGAGCAGTTCTTC
CDR3aa: CASSQRSGGVDNEQFF

d_gene: -
v_gene: TRBV19
abundance: -
j_gene: TRBJ2-3
CDR3nt: TGTGCCAGTACTCCCCAGGGGAGCACAGATACGCAGTATTTT
CDR3aa: CASTPQGSTDTQYF

d_gene: -
v_gene: TRBV19
abundance: -
j_gene: TRBJ2-7
CDR3nt: TGTGCCAGTAGTCAGGGTACCTACGAGCAGTACTTC
CDR3aa: CASSQGTYEQYF

d_gene: TRBD1
v_gene: TRBV30
abundance: -
j_gene: TRBJ1-5
CDR3nt: TGTGCCTGGGGGAGACAGGGATATCAGCCCCAGCATTTT
CDR3aa: CAWGRQGYQPQHF

d_gene: TRBD1
v_gene: TRBV23-1
abundance: -
j_gene: TRBJ2-6
CDR3nt: TGCGCCAGCAGTCAACCCGACAGGGCCGGGGCCAACGTCCTGACTTTC
CDR3aa: CASSQPDRAGANVLTF

d_gene: TRBD1
v_gene: TRBV11-1
abundance: -
j_gene: TRBJ2-7
CDR3nt: TGTGCCAGCAGCCTCGGACAGGGCAACGAGCAGTACTTC
CDR3aa: CASSLGQGNEQYF

d_gene: TRBD1
v_gene: TRBV18
abundance: -
j_gene: TRBJ1-1
CDR3nt: TGTGCCAGCTCACCAAACGTTAGGACAGGGGGGGAGAACACTGAAGCTTTCTTT
CDR3aa: CASSPNVRTGGENTEAFF

d_gene: TRBD1
v_gene: TRBV6-5
abundance: -
j_gene: TRBJ2-2
CDR3nt: TGTGCCAGCAGTGGACAGGGGGTTACCGGGGAGCTGTTTTTT
CDR3aa: CASSGQGVTGELFF